The 23 T cell receptor beta chains in this list originate from one sample, sequenced in a study of T-cell memory formation after mild COVID-19. From the 5' RACE reads, TCRdb called clonotypes with MiXCR, one entry per CDR3 protein. The table has tens of thousands of distinct CDR3 sequences, approximately 13% seen once. The specimen sequenced was PBMCs or a T cell subset sorted from them (not recorded which). The receptor source for this set is an adult woman who had mild COVID-19 (a few samples of this study predate the infection). Cell type and time point are not known.

This clonotype was seen many times. The chain carries TRBV6-5 and TRBJ2-1; 10 bases fit TRBD2. The CDR3 sequence is 15 residues long. V lost 4 bases to trimming and J lost 4 bases; unmatched junction nucleotides: 4. CDR1 and CDR2 from the germline V gene are MNHEY and SVGAGI. For the CDR3, the DNA is TGTGCCAGCAGTTCGGGACTAGCGCGTTACAATGAGCAGTTCTTC. It yields the protein CASSSGLARYNEQFF.

The chain joins TRBV7-9 to TRBJ2-7; 11 bases fit TRBD2. Trimming at V came to 3 bases and at J to 2 bases, leaving 9 bases not matched to a gene. This CDR3 is built from 17 residues. Germline-derived CDR1 and CDR2 are SEHNR and FQNEAQ (reference sequence). The CDR3 protein is CASSLNSGRAATYEQYF. The DNA for the CDR3 is TGTGCCAGCAGCTTGAATAGCGGGAGGGCCGCTACCTACGAGCAGTACTTC.

The rearrangement joins TRBV27 to TRBJ2-7; 7 nucleotides match TRBD2. CDR3 length: 15 residues. The germline V gene encodes CDR1 MNHEY and CDR2 SMNVEV (reference sequence). V lost 5 bases to trimming and J lost 2 bases; unmatched junction nucleotides: 9. In nucleotides, the CDR3 is TGTGCCAGCAGTCTCGACGGGAGGTGGACCTACGAGCAGTACTTC. This translates into CASSLDGRWTYEQYF.

This clonotype has a count of ten or more. The V and J genes are TRBV20-1 and TRBJ1-1, with D unclear. Trimming took 0 bases from V and 5 from J, leaving 13 bases between them. CDR1 DFQATT and CDR2 SNEGSKA come from the germline V gene (reference sequence). The CDR3 sequence is 14 residues long. CDR3 amino acids: CSARDPRYETEAFF. CDR3 sequence (DNA): TGCAGTGCTAGAGACCCCCGTTATGAGACTGAAGCTTTCTTT.

This clonotype was seen repeatedly, ten times or more. V usage is TRBV4-1 and J usage is TRBJ2-7; tentatively, D is TRBD2 (5 bases). V lost 1 base and J 3 bases, leaving 10 bases between the germline ends. This CDR3 is 14 amino acids long. CDR1 is MGHRA, CDR2 YSYEKL, per germline. The CDR3 coding sequence is TGCGCCAGCAGCCAAGTGCTGGGAGTCTACGAGCAGTACTTC. Its protein product is CASSQVLGVYEQYF.

V and J are TRBV4-3 and TRBJ1-6; D is ambiguous. The V gene's germline CDR1 is LGHNA and CDR2 YSLEER. CDR3 length: 16 residues. With 0 bases removed from V and 3 bases from J, the gap between germline ends came to 9 bases. The CDR3 DNA reads as TGCGCCAGCAGCCAAGAGCGAGGACTCTATAATTCACCCCTCCACTTT. Its protein product is CASSQERGLYNSPLHF.

This chain uses TRBV2 with TRBJ2-7, with 10 bases that match TRBD2. Losses at the gene ends were 1 base for V and 2 bases for J; bases not matched to a gene: 5. In germline, CDR1 is SNHLY, CDR2 FYNNEI. This CDR3 is 16 amino acids long. The CDR3 region has the DNA TGTGCCAGCAGTGAAGAGTGGAGCGGGGGGGCCTACGAGCAGTACTTC. Translating gives CASSEEWSGGAYEQYF.

This clonotype was seen a handful of times. This chain joins TRBV27 and TRBJ2-7; either TRBD1 or TRBD2 may supply D (6 bases each). The CDR3 has 13 amino acids. With 9 bases removed from V and 5 bases from J, the gap between germline ends came to 17 bases. Germline CDR1 is MNHEY and CDR2 is SMNVEV (reference sequence). The CDR3 DNA reads as TGTGCCAGTGCTAGGGGGGCTTGGCACGAGCAGTACTTC. This gives the protein CASARGAWHEQYF.

This clonotype was seen at least ten times. The V call is TRBV7-9, the J call TRBJ2-1; 9 bases agree with TRBD2. Germline loops: CDR1 SEHNR, CDR2 FQNEAQ (reference sequence). Trimming removed 8 bases from V and 3 bases from J; junction bases left unmatched: 5. The CDR3 is 14 amino acids. The CDR3 region has the DNA TGTGCCAGCCGCGGACTAGCGTTCTACAATGAGCAGTTCTTC. This encodes CASRGLAFYNEQFF.

The sample holds a few counts of this clonotype. V gene TRBV29-1 combines with J gene TRBJ2-1, with 11 bases aligning to TRBD1. The germline gives CDR1 SQVTM, CDR2 ANQGSEA. CDR3 length: 14 residues. Germline trimming cut 4 bases from V and 6 bases from J; bases unmatched to any gene: 5. The CDR3 spells CSVVGTGGPNEQFF. The CDR3 DNA follows: TGCAGCGTTGTAGGGACAGGGGGACCCAATGAGCAGTTCTTC.

This clonotype was observed a handful of times. The genes are TRBV29-1 and TRBJ2-7; 7 bases match TRBD1. CDR1 and CDR2 (germline): SQVTM, ANQGSEA. J gave up 6 bases and V 4 bases, and 9 bases lay outside the gene matches. CDR3 length equals 13 residues. The chain's CDR3 is CSVVPQGFAEQYF. In DNA, the CDR3 is TGCAGCGTTGTCCCACAGGGGTTCGCCGAGCAGTACTTC.

There are a few counts of this clonotype. The chain combines TRBV13 with TRBJ2-7; TRBD2 aligns across 7 bases. The germline CDR1 and CDR2 sequences are PRHDT and FYEKMQ (reference sequence). J lost 3 bases, V lost 5 bases, and 7 bases had no gene match. The CDR3 is made up of 14 amino acids. In DNA, the CDR3 is TGTGCCAGCAGCCGACTGGGGGGGGACTACGAGCAGTACTTC. As protein: CASSRLGGDYEQYF. The whole variable domain, remainder taken from reference TRBV13 and TRBJ2-7, is AAGVIQSPRHLIKEKRETATLKCYPIPRHDTVYWYQQGPGQDPQFLISFYEKMQSDKGSIPDRFSAQQFSDYHSELNMSSLELGDSALYFCASSRLGGDYEQYFGPGTRLTVT.

This clonotype has just a few counts. The chain couples TRBV2 to TRBJ2-3; 12 bases map to TRBD2. CDR1 and CDR2 from the germline V gene are SNHLY and FYNNEI. Trimming took 8 bases from V and 10 from J; bases not matched to a gene: 13. The CDR3 loop spans 15 amino acids. The CDR3 DNA sequence: TGTGCCAGCCTGGGACTAGCGGGCCCTCCCGCCTCGCAGTATTTT. This sequence encodes CASLGLAGPPASQYF.

V and J are TRBV12-3 or TRBV12-4 and TRBJ2-1; D is unclear. The CDR3 has 14 amino acids. Trimming took 3 bases from V and 3 from J, leaving 9 bases between them. The CDR3: CASSLSGLYNEQFF. CDR3 nucleotide sequence: TGTGCCAGCAGTTTGTCGGGCCTCTACAATGAGCAGTTCTTC.

At least ten counts were recorded for this clonotype. This sequence joins TRBV11-2 and TRBJ2-5, with 9 bases aligning to TRBD2. Germline lookup yields CDR1 SGHAT and CDR2 FQNNGV. After removal of 3 bases from V and 2 bases from J, the junction contained 7 bases not matched to a gene. The CDR3 runs 16 residues. The DNA for the CDR3 is TGTGCCAGCAGCTTGGGCTTGGCGGGGGGGCAAGAGACCCAGTACTTC. Its translation is CASSLGLAGGQETQYF. Drawing the rest from reference TRBV11-2 and TRBJ2-5, the complete variable domain is EAGVAQSPRYKIIEKRQSVAFWCNPISGHATLYWYQQILGQGPKLLIQFQNNGVVDDSQLPKDRFSAERLKGVDSTLKIQPAKLEDSAVYLCASSLGLAGGQETQYFGPGTRLLVL.

The gene calls are TRBV21-1 and TRBJ2-2; the table names TRBD1, a call not compared with the DNA. TRBV21-1 represents a pseudogene. The CDR3 length is 18 residues. DNA for the CDR3: TGTGCCAGCAGCAAAACGACGGGACAGGGTTCGAACACCGGGGAGCTGTTTTTT. Translating it yields CASSKTTGQGSNTGELFF.

The sample holds a few counts of this clonotype. The rearrangement joins TRBV4-1 to TRBJ1-5; D perhaps matches TRBD1 (5 bases). With 1 base removed from V and 0 bases from J, the gap between germline ends came to 13 bases. Germline V lookup: CDR1 MGHRA, CDR2 YSYEKL. The CDR3 runs 17 residues. The CDR3 here is CASSQGPTEYSNQPQHF. CDR3 nucleotide sequence: TGCGCCAGCAGCCAAGGCCCGACAGAGTATAGCAATCAGCCCCAGCATTTT.

This clonotype is medium-sized (0.01 to 0.1%). The genes are TRBV5-1 and TRBJ2-7; D remains unclear. Germline V gene lookup returns CDR1 SGHRS and CDR2 YFSETQ. Trimming left V 0 bases short and J 5 bases short, with 9 bases between. The CDR3 consists of 13 residues. This CDR3 is CASSLEILDEQYF. The DNA for the CDR3 is TGCGCCAGCAGCTTGGAAATATTGGACGAGCAGTACTTC.

This clonotype has a handful of counts. The V and J genes are TRBV12-3 or TRBV12-4 and TRBJ2-7; D gene uncertain. V lost 5 bases to trimming and J lost 1 base, with 12 bases between them. The CDR3 is 14 amino acids. The CDR3 spells CASSPPGRSYEQYF. Written as DNA, the CDR3 is TGTGCCAGCAGTCCCCCAGGCCGTTCCTACGAGCAGTACTTC.

This clonotype was detected once. The V gene is TRBV24-1, the J gene TRBJ2-1; D is tentatively TRBD1 or TRBD2 (5 bases each). Germline CDR1 and CDR2: KGHDR and SFDVKD. CDR3 length: 14 amino acids. V shed 5 bases and J shed 10 bases, with 17 bases lying between them. As DNA, the CDR3 is TGTGCCACCAGTGCGGGGACGGTGGAATTCGAGCAGTTCTTC. Its protein product is CATSAGTVEFEQFF.

In this sample, this clonotype turned up once. The chain uses TRBV2 and TRBJ1-1; 10 nucleotides align to TRBD1. CDR3 length: 16 residues. CDR1 is SNHLY and CDR2 is FYNNEI in the germline V gene. V gave up 9 bases and J gave up 0 bases; unmatched junction bases: 10. CDR3 sequence (DNA): TGTGCCAGGACCGGGACAGGGGATAATATGAACACTGAAGCTTTCTTT. Translated: CARTGTGDNMNTEAFF.

This chain links TRBV7-3 with TRBJ2-7; D remains ambiguous. The CDR3 sequence is 15 residues long. Germline assignment: CDR1 SGHTA and CDR2 FQGTGA. Deletions cut 2 bases from V and 4 bases from J, with 15 bases between. In DNA, the CDR3 is TGTGCCAGCAGCTTAGGGTCGGGCAGGACGTACGAGCAGTACTTC. This encodes CASSLGSGRTYEQYF.

The chain recombines TRBV4-3 with TRBJ2-1, with 7 bases lining up with TRBD2. With 0 bases clipped from V and 4 bases from J, the junction kept 9 bases outside the gene matches. The CDR3 spans 17 residues. Per the germline V gene, CDR1 is LGHNA and CDR2 is YSLEER. The DNA for the CDR3 is TGCGCCAGCAGCCAAGAATCGGCGGGAGTCTCTTACAATGAGCAGTTCTTC. This gives the protein CASSQESAGVSYNEQFF.